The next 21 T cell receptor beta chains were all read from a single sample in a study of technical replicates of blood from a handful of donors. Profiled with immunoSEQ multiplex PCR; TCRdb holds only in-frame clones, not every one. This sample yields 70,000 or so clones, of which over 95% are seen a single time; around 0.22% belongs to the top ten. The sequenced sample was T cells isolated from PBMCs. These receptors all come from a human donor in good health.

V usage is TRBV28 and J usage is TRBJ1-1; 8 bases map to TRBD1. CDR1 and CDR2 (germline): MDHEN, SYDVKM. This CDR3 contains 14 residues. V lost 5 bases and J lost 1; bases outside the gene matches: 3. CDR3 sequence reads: CASSRDRGNTEAFF. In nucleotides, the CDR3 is TGTGCCAGCAGTAGAGACAGGGGGAACACTGAAGCTTTCTTT.

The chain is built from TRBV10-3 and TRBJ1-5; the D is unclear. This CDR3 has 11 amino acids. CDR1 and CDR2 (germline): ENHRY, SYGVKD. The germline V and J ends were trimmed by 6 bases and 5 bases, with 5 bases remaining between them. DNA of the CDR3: TGTGCCATCAGGCGTTATCAGCCCCAGCATTTT. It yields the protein CAIRRYQPQHF.

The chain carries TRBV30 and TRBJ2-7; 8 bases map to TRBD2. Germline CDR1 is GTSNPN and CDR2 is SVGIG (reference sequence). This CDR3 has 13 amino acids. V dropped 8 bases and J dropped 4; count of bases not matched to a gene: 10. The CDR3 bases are TGTGCCGCCCACGGGAGGGTGGGATACGAGCAGTACTTC. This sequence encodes CAAHGRVGYEQYF.

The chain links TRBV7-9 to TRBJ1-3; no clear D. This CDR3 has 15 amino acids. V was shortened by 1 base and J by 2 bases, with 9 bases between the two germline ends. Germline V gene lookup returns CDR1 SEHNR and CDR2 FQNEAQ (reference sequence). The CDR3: CASSLDEGTGNTIYF. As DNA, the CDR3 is TGTGCCAGCAGCTTAGATGAGGGTACTGGAAACACCATATATTTT.

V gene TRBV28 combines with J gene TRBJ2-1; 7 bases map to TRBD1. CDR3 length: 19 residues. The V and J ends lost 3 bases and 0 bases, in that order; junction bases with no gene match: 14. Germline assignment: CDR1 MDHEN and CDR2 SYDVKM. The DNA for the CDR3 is TGTGCCAGCAGTTTGAACAGGGGAGTCGAGTATTTCTCCTACAATGAGCAGTTCTTC. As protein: CASSLNRGVEYFSYNEQFF.

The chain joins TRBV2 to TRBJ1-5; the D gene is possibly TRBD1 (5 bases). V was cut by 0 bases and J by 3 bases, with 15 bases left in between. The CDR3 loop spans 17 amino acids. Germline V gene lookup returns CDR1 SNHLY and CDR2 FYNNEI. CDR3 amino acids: CASSEALRGVVNQPQHF. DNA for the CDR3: TGTGCCAGCAGTGAAGCGCTTCGGGGGGTCGTCAATCAGCCCCAGCATTTT.

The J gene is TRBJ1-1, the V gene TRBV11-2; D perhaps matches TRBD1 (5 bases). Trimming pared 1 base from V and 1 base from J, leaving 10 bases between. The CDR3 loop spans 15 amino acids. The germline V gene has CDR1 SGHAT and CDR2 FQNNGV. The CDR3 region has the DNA TGTGCCAGCAGCTTAGTCAGGACACCGAACACTGAAGCTTTCTTT. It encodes CASSLVRTPNTEAFF.

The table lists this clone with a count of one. The CDR3 is CASSLVGGRSSYEQYF. The CDR3 nucleotides read TGTGCCAGCAGCTTAGTCGGTGGAAGGAGCTCCTACGAGCAGTACTTC. The V gene is TRBV7-9, the J gene TRBJ2-7; D ambiguous. This CDR3 is built from 16 residues. The germline gives CDR1 SEHNR, CDR2 FQNEAQ (reference sequence). Trimming cost V 1 base and J 0 bases, with 13 bases left between them.

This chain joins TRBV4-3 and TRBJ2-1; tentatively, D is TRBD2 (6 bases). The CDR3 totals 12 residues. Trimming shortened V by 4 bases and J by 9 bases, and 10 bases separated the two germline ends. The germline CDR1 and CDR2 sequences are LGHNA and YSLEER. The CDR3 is CASSRGTGEQFF. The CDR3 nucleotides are TGCGCCAGCAGCCGAGGGACTGGTGAGCAGTTCTTC.

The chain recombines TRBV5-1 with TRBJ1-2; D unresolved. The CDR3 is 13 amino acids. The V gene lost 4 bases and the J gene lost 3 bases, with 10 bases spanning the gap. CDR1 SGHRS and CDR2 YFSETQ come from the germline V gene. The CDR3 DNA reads TGCGCCAGCAGCGCCTCAGGTGACTATGGCTACACCTTC. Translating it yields CASSASGDYGYTF.

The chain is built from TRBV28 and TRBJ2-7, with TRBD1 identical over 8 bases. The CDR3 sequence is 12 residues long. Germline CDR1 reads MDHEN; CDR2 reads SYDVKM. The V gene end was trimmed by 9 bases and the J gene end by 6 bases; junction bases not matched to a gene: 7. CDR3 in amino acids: CASTDRVFEQYF. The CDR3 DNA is TGTGCCAGTACGGACAGGGTGTTCGAGCAGTACTTC. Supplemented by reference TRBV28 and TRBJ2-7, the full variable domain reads DVKVTQSSRYLVKRTGEKVFLECVQDMDHENMFWYRQDPGLGLRLIYFSYDVKMKEKGDIPEGYSVSREKKERFSLILESASTNQTSMYLCASTDRVFEQYFGPGTRLTVT.

CDR3 region: CASSLEREINYEQYF. The CDR3 coding sequence is TGTGCCAGCAGCTTAGAGCGGGAGATAAACTACGAGCAGTACTTC. This chain connects TRBV7-9 to TRBJ2-7; 8 bases agree with TRBD2. The V and J ends lost 1 base and 3 bases, in that order; junction bases with no gene match: 5. The CDR3 sequence is 15 residues long. From germline, CDR1 is SEHNR and CDR2 FQNEAQ (reference sequence).

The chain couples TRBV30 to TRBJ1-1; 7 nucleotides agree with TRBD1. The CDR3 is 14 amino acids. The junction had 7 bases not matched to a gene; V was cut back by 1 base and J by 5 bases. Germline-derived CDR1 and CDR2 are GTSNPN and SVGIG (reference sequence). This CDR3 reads CAWSGTGLATEAFF. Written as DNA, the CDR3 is TGTGCCTGGAGTGGGACAGGTTTGGCTACTGAAGCTTTCTTT.

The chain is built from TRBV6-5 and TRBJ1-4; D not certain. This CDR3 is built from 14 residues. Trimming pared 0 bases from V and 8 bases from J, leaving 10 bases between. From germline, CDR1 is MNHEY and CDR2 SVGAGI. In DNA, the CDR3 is TGTGCCAGCAGTTACTCGACTTTAGGAGAAAAACTGTTTTTT. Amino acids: CASSYSTLGEKLFF.

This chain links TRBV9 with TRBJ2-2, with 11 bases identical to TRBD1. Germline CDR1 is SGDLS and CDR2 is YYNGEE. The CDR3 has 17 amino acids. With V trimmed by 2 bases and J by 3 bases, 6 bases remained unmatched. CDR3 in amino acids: CASSVYRTGGYTGELFF. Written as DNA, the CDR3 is TGTGCCAGCAGCGTCTACAGGACAGGGGGCTACACCGGGGAGCTGTTTTTT. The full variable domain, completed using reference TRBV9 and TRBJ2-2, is DSGVTQTPKHLITATGQRVTLRCSPRSGDLSVYWYQQSLDQGLQFLIQYYNGEERAKGNILERFSAQQFPDLHSELNLSSLELGDSALYFCASSVYRTGGYTGELFFGEGSRLTVL.

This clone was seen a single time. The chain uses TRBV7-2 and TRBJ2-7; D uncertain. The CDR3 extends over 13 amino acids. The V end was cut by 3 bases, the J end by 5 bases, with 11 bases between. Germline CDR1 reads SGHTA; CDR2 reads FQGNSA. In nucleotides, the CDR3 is TGTGCCAGCAGCTTTACCGCTAGGAACGAGCAGTACTTC. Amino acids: CASSFTARNEQYF.

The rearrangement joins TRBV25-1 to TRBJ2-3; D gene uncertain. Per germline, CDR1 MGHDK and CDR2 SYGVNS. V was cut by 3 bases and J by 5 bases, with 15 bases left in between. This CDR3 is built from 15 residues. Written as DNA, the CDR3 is TGTGCCAGCAGTGATTACTCCCCGCATGGAGATACGCAGTATTTT. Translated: CASSDYSPHGDTQYF.

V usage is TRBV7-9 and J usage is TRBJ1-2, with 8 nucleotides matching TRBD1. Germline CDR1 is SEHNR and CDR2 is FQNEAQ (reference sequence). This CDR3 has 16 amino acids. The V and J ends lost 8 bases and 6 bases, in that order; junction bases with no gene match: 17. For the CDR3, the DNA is TGTGCCAGCCTCTTTTCTGACAGGGGATTTTTAGATGGCTACACCTTC. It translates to CASLFSDRGFLDGYTF.

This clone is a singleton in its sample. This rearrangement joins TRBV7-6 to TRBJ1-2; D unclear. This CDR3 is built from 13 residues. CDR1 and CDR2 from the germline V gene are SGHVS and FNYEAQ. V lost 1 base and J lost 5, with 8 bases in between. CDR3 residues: CASSLDPLYGYTF. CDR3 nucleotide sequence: TGTGCCAGCAGCTTAGACCCGCTATATGGCTACACCTTC. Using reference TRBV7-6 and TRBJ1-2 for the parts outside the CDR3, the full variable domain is GAGVSQSPRYKVTKRGQDVALRCDPISGHVSLYWYRQALGQGPEFLTYFNYEAQQDKSGLPNDRFSAERPEGSISTLTIQRTEQRDSAMYRCASSLDPLYGYTFGSGTRLTVV.

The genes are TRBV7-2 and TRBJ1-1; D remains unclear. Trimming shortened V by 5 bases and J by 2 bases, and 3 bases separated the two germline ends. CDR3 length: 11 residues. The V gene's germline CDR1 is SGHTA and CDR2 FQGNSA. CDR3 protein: CASSLNTEAFF. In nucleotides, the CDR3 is TGTGCCAGCAGCCTCAACACTGAAGCTTTCTTT.

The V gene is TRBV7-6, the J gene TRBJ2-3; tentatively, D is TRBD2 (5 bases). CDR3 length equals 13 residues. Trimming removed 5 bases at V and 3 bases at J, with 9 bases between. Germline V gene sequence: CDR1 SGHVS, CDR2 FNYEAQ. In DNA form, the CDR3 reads TGTGCCAGCAGCAGTCCGGGAACAGATACGCAGTATTTT. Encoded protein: CASSSPGTDTQYF.